Described below is a single TCR beta chain sequence and its context. No antigen is known for it. PCR used 60 Vbeta primers and 13 Jbeta primers. The protocol was immunoSEQ multiplex PCR, while the TCRdb copy is restricted to in-frame clones and leaves out a portion. In the table there are some 140,000 clones, over 70% of which are singletons. The data were obtained in a study of cytomegalovirus exposure and HLA in healthy donors. Study results and caveats: Later, TCR association rates were found to vary by HLA locus, highest for DRB1 and lowest for HLA-C. In a later analysis, productive TCRs from donors in an Asian-associated ancestry cluster reportedly carried fewer N-insertions than the cohort mean.

CDR1 is SGHDT and CDR2 is YYEEEE in the germline V gene. Trimming removed 4 bases from V and 0 bases from J, with 14 bases in between. The CDR3 is 16 residues long. The sequenced sample consisted of PBMCs. The chain employs TRBV5-6 and TRBJ1-3, with D possibly TRBD1 on 6 matching bases. This clonotype was sampled from a woman between 40 and 50 years old in good health and CMV-seronegative. CDR3 in DNA: TGTGCCAGCAGCCTATGGGGGGGCTCCTCTGGAAACACCATATATTTT. Its translation is CASSLWGGSSGNTIYF.